This T cell receptor beta chain derives from a study of T cell repertoires in cytomegalovirus infection. Study-wide background: The authors used CMV epitopes that were HLA-C-restricted (recently identified) and HLA-B-restricted (well studied). Indicated by public TCR beta signatures were CMV infection and matching HLA type. Points from the study as a whole: Across the ex vivo response, the dominant clonotypes were HLA-C-restricted CMV-specific TCR beta clonotypes.

As concerns this clonotype: Its specificity is not known.

The CDR3 is made up of 17 amino acids. Between the trimmed V and J ends, which lost 7 bases and 0 bases, there was a span of 19 bases. From germline, CDR1 is SGHVS and CDR2 FNYEAQ. TCRdb re-derived calls from the reads in MiXCR, one entry per CDR3 protein. The sample holds roughly 800,000 distinct CDR3 sequences; 25% to 35% are singletons and the top ten take around 14%. Sequencing was performed on cultured CD8+ T cells from PBMCs, taken from culture after CMV antigen stimulation. V usage is TRBV7-6 and J usage is TRBJ2-1; TRBD1 might be the D (5 bases). The clonotype comes from a human donor in good health (CMV status not recorded). Some clones in this sample may be carry-over from other donors' samples. DNA for the CDR3: TGTGCCAGCACTTCAAGAAAGGGGCCGAGCTCCTACAATGAGCAGTTCTTC. Its protein is CASTSRKGPSSYNEQFF.